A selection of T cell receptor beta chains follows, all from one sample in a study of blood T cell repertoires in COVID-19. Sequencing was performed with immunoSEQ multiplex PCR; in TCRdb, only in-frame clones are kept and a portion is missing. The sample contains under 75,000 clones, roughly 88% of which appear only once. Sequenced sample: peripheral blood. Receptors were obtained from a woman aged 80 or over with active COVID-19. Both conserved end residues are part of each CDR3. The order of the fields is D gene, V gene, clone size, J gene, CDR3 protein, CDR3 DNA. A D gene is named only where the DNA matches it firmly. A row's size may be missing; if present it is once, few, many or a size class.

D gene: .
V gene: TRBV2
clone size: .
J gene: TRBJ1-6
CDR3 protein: CASSGPNNSPLHF
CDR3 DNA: TGTGCCAGCAGTGGCCCTAATAATTCACCCCTCCACTTT

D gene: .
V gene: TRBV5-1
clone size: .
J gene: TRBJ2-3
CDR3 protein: CASSLGGTSTDTQYF
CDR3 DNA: TGCGCCAGCAGCTTGGGGGGGACAAGCACAGATACGCAGTATTTT

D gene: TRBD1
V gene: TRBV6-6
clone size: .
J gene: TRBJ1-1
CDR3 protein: CAGAGTGATEAFF
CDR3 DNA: TGTGCCGGCGCCGGGACAGGGGCCACTGAAGCTTTCTTT

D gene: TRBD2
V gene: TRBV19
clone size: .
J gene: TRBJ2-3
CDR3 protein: CASKPLAGRGSSTDTQYF
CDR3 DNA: TGTGCCAGTAAGCCACTAGCGGGGAGGGGATCTAGCACAGATACGCAGTATTTT

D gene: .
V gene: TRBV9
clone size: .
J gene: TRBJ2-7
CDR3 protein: CASSETPTLESEQYF
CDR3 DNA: TGTGCCAGCAGCGAGACCCCCACATTGGAGAGCGAGCAGTACTTC

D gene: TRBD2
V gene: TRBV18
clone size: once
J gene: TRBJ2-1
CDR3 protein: CASSPLGGGGDYNEQFF
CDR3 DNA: TGTGCCAGCTCCCCCCTTGGAGGCGGGGGGGATTACAATGAGCAGTTCTTC

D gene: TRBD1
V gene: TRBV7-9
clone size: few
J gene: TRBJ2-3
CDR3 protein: CASSLSRQGEITQYF
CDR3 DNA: TGTGCCAGCAGCCTTAGTAGACAGGGGGAGATCACGCAGTATTTT

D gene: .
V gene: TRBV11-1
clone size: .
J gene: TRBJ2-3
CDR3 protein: CASMGRQTDTQYF
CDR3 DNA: TGTGCCTCTATGGGGCGACAGACAGATACGCAGTATTTT

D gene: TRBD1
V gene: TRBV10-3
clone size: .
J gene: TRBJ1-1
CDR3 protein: CAIQRTGRTEAFF
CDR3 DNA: TGTGCCATCCAGCGGACAGGGAGGACTGAAGCTTTCTTT

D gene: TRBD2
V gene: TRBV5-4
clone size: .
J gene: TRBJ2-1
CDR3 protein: CASSKTSTSGGHNEQFF
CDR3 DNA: TGTGCCAGCAGCAAAACCTCGACTAGCGGGGGACACAATGAGCAGTTCTTC